Listed here is a single TCR beta chain. The data stem from a study of blood T cell repertoires in COVID-19. On the study more broadly: Nucleic acid was either cDNA or gDNA, and it came from T cells, B-cell-depleted T cells, or PBMCs.

Clones were sequenced by immunoSEQ multiplex PCR, and TCRdb holds only the in-frame ones, with some missing. The table records roughly 220,000 clones, 65% to 90% of them present only once. Trimming removed 2 bases from V and 12 bases from J; junction bases left unmatched: 9. Germline-derived CDR1 and CDR2 are LGHNT and FRNRAP. The length of the CDR3 is 13 residues. The V and J genes are TRBV12-5 and TRBJ2-7; 8 bases agree with TRBD2. Input material: PBMCs or T cells enriched from blood (not recorded which). The clonotype comes from a woman aged 35 to 49 with acute COVID-19. CDR3 sequence: CASGLSSGTRRYF. CDR3 nucleotides: TGTGCTAGTGGTTTGTCGTCGGGGACTAGACGGTACTTC.